The next 10 T cell receptor beta chains were all read from a single sample in a study of cytomegalovirus exposure and HLA in healthy donors. The primer mix had 60 Vbeta and 13 Jbeta primers. TCRdb's copy holds only in-frame clones and misses some; the assay was immunoSEQ multiplex PCR. The data hold about 180,000 clones, with more than 75% observed a single time. Sequenced material: PBMCs. The receptor source for this set is a man aged 35 to 55 in good health and CMV-seronegative.

The chain employs TRBV11-3 and TRBJ2-5, with TRBD2 matching 9 bases. This CDR3 region has 15 residues. Germline CDR1 is SGHNT and CDR2 is YENEEA. The junction had 2 bases not matched to a gene; V was cut back by 3 bases and J by 0 bases. For the CDR3, the DNA is TGTGCCAGCAGCTTTCGACTAGCGGACCAAGAGACCCAGTACTTC. It is translated as CASSFRLADQETQYF.

There are a few counts of this clone. This chain joins TRBV27 and TRBJ2-3; 7 nucleotides match TRBD1. Germline values: CDR1 MNHEY, CDR2 SMNVEV (reference sequence). V lost 7 bases, J lost 5 bases, and 9 bases stayed unmatched. The CDR3 totals 14 residues. For the CDR3, the DNA is TGTGCCAGCATGTTGAGGGGGCGCGGAGATACGCAGTATTTT. Translation gives CASMLRGRGDTQYF.

The CDR3 region is CSVAQGNTEAFF. The DNA for the CDR3 is TGCAGCGTCGCCCAGGGTAACACTGAAGCTTTCTTT. The chain employs TRBV29-1 and TRBJ1-1, with D tentatively TRBD1 (5 bases). Germline V lookup: CDR1 SQVTM, CDR2 ANQGSEA. The V end was cut by 6 bases, the J end by 2 bases, with 10 bases between. The CDR3 runs 12 residues.

In its sample, this clone was seen once. This chain uses TRBV29-1 with TRBJ2-2; D is perhaps TRBD2 (5 bases). CDR3 length equals 15 residues. Deletions cut 2 bases from V and 1 base from J, with 11 bases between. Germline CDR1 reads SQVTM; CDR2 reads ANQGSEA. DNA for the CDR3: TGCAGCGTTGAACACGCGGCGGGGAACACCGGGGAGCTGTTTTTT. It is translated as CSVEHAAGNTGELFF.

On this clone itself: Germline and junction disagree at one end, which may indicate a read error. The J gene is TRBJ2-7, the V gene TRBV6-5, with 10 bases that match TRBD1. The CDR3 covers 14 residues. Germline V gene data show CDR1 as MNHEY and CDR2 as SVGAGI. The CDR3 nucleotides are TGTGCCAGCAGTTTTTCCGGGACAGGGGCCCAGCAGCACTTC. Its translation is CASSFSGTGAQQHF.

The chain employs TRBV10-3 and TRBJ2-3; 11 bases match TRBD2. Germline V gene lookup returns CDR1 ENHRY and CDR2 SYGVKD. Trimming at V came to 4 bases and at J to 4 bases, leaving 10 bases not matched to a gene. The length of the CDR3 is 17 residues. This CDR3 reads CAISVNPLAGVADTQYF. DNA of the CDR3: TGTGCCATCAGTGTAAACCCACTAGCGGGAGTAGCAGATACGCAGTATTTT.

Details on this clone: Other nucleotide sequences from this sample produce the same CDR3. J is TRBJ2-7 and V is TRBV6-5, with 7 bases identical to TRBD1. Germline V gene data show CDR1 as MNHEY and CDR2 as SVGAGI. V lost 5 bases, J lost 1 base, and 5 bases stayed unmatched. The CDR3 is 14 residues long. DNA for the CDR3: TGTGCCAGCAGTGTACAGGGGTCTTCCTACGAGCAGTACTTC. It encodes CASSVQGSSYEQYF.

As to this clone: The same CDR3 arises from other DNA sequences in this sample as well. In DNA, the CDR3 is TGCGCCAGCAGCTCCCTAGCCACAGATACGCAGTATTTT. Its protein is CASSSLATDTQYF. The chain is built from TRBV5-1 and TRBJ2-3; D possibly corresponds to TRBD2 (5 bases). V was shortened by 3 bases and J by 2 bases, with 7 bases between the two germline ends. This CDR3 has 13 residues. Per germline, CDR1 SGHRS and CDR2 YFSETQ.

This chain uses TRBV28 with TRBJ2-7; maybe TRBD1 (5 bases). CDR3 size: 16 residues. From germline, CDR1 is MDHEN and CDR2 SYDVKM. Deletions cut 1 base from V and 2 bases from J, with 15 bases between. The CDR3 loop reads CASSLYQGTPTYEQYF. CDR3 nucleotides: TGTGCCAGCAGTTTATACCAGGGAACCCCCACCTACGAGCAGTACTTC.

The CDR3 nucleotides are TGTGCCAGCAGCTCGCGGGACCGACAATACGAGCAGTACTTC. Residues: CASSSRDRQYEQYF. This chain links TRBV7-9 with TRBJ2-7; tentative D call: TRBD2 (6 bases). Deletions cut 4 bases from V and 4 bases from J, with 14 bases between. The germline CDR1 and CDR2 sequences are SEHNR and FQNEAQ (reference sequence). The CDR3 loop spans 14 amino acids.